This T cell receptor (beta chain) was found in a study of blood T cell repertoires in COVID-19 (TCRdb year 2020). Regarding the research as a whole: Samples covering the acute and convalescent phases of COVID-19 were provided by collaborators in the United States, Italy and Spain. Where available, HLA class I and class II types were taken from metadata supplied by the sample provider and were not determined by assay-based typing. The sample metadata nearly always contained a de-identified subject ID, COVID-19 status, age in years and sex. The prospective study material was composed of cDNA or gDNA derived from T cells, B-cell-depleted T cells, or PBMCs. The dataset comprised deeply sampled blood TCRbeta repertoires from subjects exposed to, actively infected with, or recovered from COVID-19. The repertoires were released in a freely available public database intended as a resource for research on the immune response to SARS-CoV-2. Samples were obtained from the ongoing ImmuneRACE study (first 160 participants) and from over a thousand subjects provided by 6 global collaborators.

TCRbeta CDR3 regions were amplified from genomic DNA by means of the immunoSEQ Assay, a bias-controlled multiplex PCR. In the paper's pipeline: Within the assay, amplification of reference gene primers was used to estimate how many nucleated cells each sample contained. To quantify the absolute abundance of each unique TCRbeta CDR3 rearrangement, sequence reads were collapsed and filtered. For each sample, productive Simpson clonality was calculated as the square root of Simpson's diversity index over productive rearrangements. The source is immuneACCESS, and TCRdb retained only in-frame sequences with V and J called. Part of the clones is not carried over; for the studies checked, unresolved V genes explain less than half of this, and the remainder is unexplained. V and J calls and clone size are those listed in that table; D and trimming were worked out from the DNA. The sample table records 250,000 to 350,000 clones; 80% to 90% of these occur just once. The ten largest clones represent approximately 4% of the sample.

This clone appeared once. Its binding antigen is unknown. Within one base of it there is no much larger clone, and no base qualities were kept. What the study reported, not specific to this receptor: Clinical and demographic metadata were provided uncurated, with the amount varying by source and participant.

Trimming at the junction amounts to 3 bases on V and 8 bases on J, and the germline ends lie 5 bases apart. From cysteine to phenylalanine, the CDR3 is 12 amino acids long. Only the CDR3 DNA is retained, 36 bases long and in frame from the first base. Participants in the prospective study were enrolled through a virtual design, were aged roughly 18 to 95 years, and lived in about two dozen United States geographic areas. In the prospective study, participants were assigned to cohorts based on the clinical history participants reported in a screening survey and a study questionnaire. ImmuneRACE Cohort 3 recovered participants were defined by two consecutive negative NP/OP PCR tests, healthcare professional clearance, or symptom resolution. In the prospective study, whole blood, serum and a nasopharyngeal or oropharyngeal swab were collected from each participant by mobile phlebotomists. Prospective study participants could optionally give additional blood draws and questionnaires over an approximately 2-month period. Before DNA extraction, blood samples from the prospective study were shipped at room temperature or frozen.

The sequencing sample was made of PBMCs or T cells enriched from blood (not recorded which). The chain couples TRBV12-3 or TRBV12-4 to TRBJ1-6, with the identity of the D gene unclear. This clonotype originated in a woman in her twenties or thirties who had recovered from COVID-19. The CDR3 loop reads CASSLRDSPLHF. The DNA is as follows: TGTGCCAGCAGTTTGAGGGATTCACCCCTCCACTTT.